These 10 T cell receptor beta chains were all obtained from the same sample, sequenced in a study of shared clonotypes between healthy human individuals. Sequencing was performed with immunoSEQ multiplex PCR; in TCRdb, only in-frame clones are kept and a portion is missing. Counted here are 530,000 or so clones, about 80% occurring once; the ten biggest clones make up roughly an eighth. Material: PBMCs. These receptors all come from a middle-aged woman in good health. Some clones in this sample may be carry-over from other donors' samples.

The chain uses TRBV30 and TRBJ1-6; 8 positions match TRBD1. The ends lost 2 bases at V and 3 bases at J; junction bases unmatched: 6. Germline loops: CDR1 GTSNPN, CDR2 SVGIG (reference sequence). The CDR3 has 16 amino acids. The CDR3 region has the DNA TGTGCCTGGAGTACCGGACAGGGAGGCTATAATTCACCCCTCCACTTT. Its translation: CAWSTGQGGYNSPLHF.

The gene calls are TRBV5-1 and TRBJ2-3; tentative D call: TRBD1 (7 bases). The V end lost 4 bases, the J end lost 7 bases, and 16 bases lay between the germline ends. The CDR3 totals 14 residues. Germline-derived CDR1 and CDR2 are SGHRS and YFSETQ. The CDR3 reads CASSAGTAQNTQYF. In DNA, the CDR3 is TGCGCCAGCAGCGCGGGGACAGCACAAAATACGCAGTATTTT.

The chain combines TRBV7-3 with TRBJ2-1; 9 bases agree with TRBD1. With 5 bases clipped from V and 2 bases from J, the junction kept 4 bases outside the gene matches. There are 15 residues in the CDR3. Germline V gene data show CDR1 as SGHTA and CDR2 as FQGTGA. CDR3 region: CASSLGTGTYNEQFF. The CDR3 region has the DNA TGTGCCAGCAGCCTCGGGACAGGGACCTACAATGAGCAGTTCTTC.

This chain uses TRBV6-5 with TRBJ2-1; no clear D. With 7 bases removed from V and 8 bases from J, the gap between germline ends came to 15 bases. The CDR3 is 13 residues long. The germline gives CDR1 MNHEY, CDR2 SVGAGI. This CDR3 reads CASKKTGVDEQFF. Here the CDR3 DNA reads TGTGCCAGCAAGAAGACTGGGGTAGATGAGCAGTTCTTC.

The J gene is TRBJ2-2, the V gene TRBV7-9; possible D gene TRBD2, 6 bases. The CDR3 loop spans 18 amino acids. The germline V gene has CDR1 SEHNR and CDR2 FQNEAQ (reference sequence). V gave up 5 bases and J gave up 6 bases, with 25 bases separating them. DNA for the CDR3: TGTGCCAGCAGCCGCTTCGGGACTCCCCTAAGTTGGTCCGGGGAGCTGTTTTTT. This encodes CASSRFGTPLSWSGELFF.

The V gene is TRBV7-2, the J gene TRBJ2-2; perhaps D is TRBD1 or TRBD2 (5 bases each). The CDR3 extends over 13 amino acids. Trimming cost V 3 bases and J 7 bases, with 9 bases left between them. CDR1 is SGHTA, CDR2 FQGNSA, per germline. The CDR3 loop reads CASSFRGVGELFF. CDR3 coding DNA: TGTGCCAGCAGCTTTAGGGGAGTCGGGGAGCTGTTTTTT.

The chain uses TRBV29-1 and TRBJ2-7; 8 bases line up with TRBD1. The CDR3 contains 14 residues. V shed 6 bases and J 0 bases; nucleotides not matched to a gene: 7. Germline V gene data show CDR1 as SQVTM and CDR2 as ANQGSEA. DNA for the CDR3: TGCAGCGTGTCCAGGGGGCCCAACTCCTACGAGCAGTACTTC. Translation gives CSVSRGPNSYEQYF.

This clone was found once. The V call is TRBV7-2, the J call TRBJ2-3, with TRBD1 matching 8 bases. Trimming cost V 1 base and J 0 bases; bases outside gene matches: 3. The V gene's germline CDR1 is SGHTA and CDR2 FQGNSA. The CDR3 loop spans 16 amino acids. CDR3 bases: TGTGCCAGCAGCTTAGTCACAGGGGGTAGCACAGATACGCAGTATTTT. The encoded protein is CASSLVTGGSTDTQYF.

V gene TRBV6-1 combines with J gene TRBJ1-2, with 7 bases identical to TRBD1. From germline, CDR1 is MNHNS and CDR2 SASEGT. The V segment lost 2 bases and the J segment 3 bases; nucleotides outside the gene matches: 0. CDR3 length: 13 residues. CDR3 nucleotide sequence: TGTGCCAGCAGTGAAACAGGGGACTATGGCTACACCTTC. Translation gives CASSETGDYGYTF.

The chain uses TRBV11-2 and TRBJ2-7, with D possibly TRBD1 on 5 matching bases. The V and J ends lost 2 bases and 6 bases respectively, with 17 bases between them. Germline V gene data show CDR1 as SGHAT and CDR2 as FQNNGV. This CDR3 contains 15 residues. The CDR3 region has the DNA TGTGCCAGCAGCTTATTTGCAGGGTCAGTAGGCGAGCAGTACTTC. Translation gives CASSLFAGSVGEQYF.